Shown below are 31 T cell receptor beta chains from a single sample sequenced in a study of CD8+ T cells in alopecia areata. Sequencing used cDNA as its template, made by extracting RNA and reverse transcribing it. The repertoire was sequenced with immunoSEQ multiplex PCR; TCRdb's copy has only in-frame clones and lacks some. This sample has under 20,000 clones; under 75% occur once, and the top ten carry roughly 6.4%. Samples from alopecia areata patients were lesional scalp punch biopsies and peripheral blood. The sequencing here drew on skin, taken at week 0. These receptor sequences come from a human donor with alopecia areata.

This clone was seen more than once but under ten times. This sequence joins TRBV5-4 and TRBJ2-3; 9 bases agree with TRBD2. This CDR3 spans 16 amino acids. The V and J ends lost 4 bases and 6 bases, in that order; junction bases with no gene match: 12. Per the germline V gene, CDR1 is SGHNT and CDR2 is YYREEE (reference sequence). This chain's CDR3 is CASSPGRRGGADTQYF. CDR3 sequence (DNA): TGTGCCAGCAGCCCCGGGCGGCGCGGGGGGGCGGATACGCAGTATTTT.

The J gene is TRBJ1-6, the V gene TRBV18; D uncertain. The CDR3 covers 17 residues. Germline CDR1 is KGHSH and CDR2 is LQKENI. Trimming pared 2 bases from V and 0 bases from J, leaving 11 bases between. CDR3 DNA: TGTGCCAGCTCACCAGGCCCCTCGTACTCCTATAATTCACCCCTCCACTTT. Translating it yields CASSPGPSYSYNSPLHF.

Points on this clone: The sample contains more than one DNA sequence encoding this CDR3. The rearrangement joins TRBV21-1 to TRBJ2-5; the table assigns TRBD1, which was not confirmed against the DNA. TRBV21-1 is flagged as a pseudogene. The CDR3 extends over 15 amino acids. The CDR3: CASSTDRGVQETQYF. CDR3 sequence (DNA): TGTGCCAGCAGCACGGACAGGGGCGTACAAGAGACCCAGTACTTC.

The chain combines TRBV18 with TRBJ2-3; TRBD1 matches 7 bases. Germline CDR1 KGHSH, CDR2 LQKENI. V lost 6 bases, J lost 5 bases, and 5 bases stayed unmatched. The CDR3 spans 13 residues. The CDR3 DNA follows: TGTGCCAGCTCGCGTACAGGGGAAGATACGCAGTATTTT. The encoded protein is CASSRTGEDTQYF.

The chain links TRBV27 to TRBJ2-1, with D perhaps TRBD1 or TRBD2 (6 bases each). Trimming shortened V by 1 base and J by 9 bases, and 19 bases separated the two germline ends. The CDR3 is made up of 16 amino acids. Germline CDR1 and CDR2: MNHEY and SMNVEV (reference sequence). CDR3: CASSLYPSGGRGEQFF. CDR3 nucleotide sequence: TGTGCCAGCAGTTTATACCCTTCTGGGGGGCGGGGTGAGCAGTTCTTC.

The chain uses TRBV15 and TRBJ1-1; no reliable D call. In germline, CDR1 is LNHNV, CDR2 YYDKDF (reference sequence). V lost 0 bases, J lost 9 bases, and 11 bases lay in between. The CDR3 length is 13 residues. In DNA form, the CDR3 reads TGTGCCACCAGCAGAGATCCTACGACCCAAGCTTTCTTT. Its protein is CATSRDPTTQAFF.

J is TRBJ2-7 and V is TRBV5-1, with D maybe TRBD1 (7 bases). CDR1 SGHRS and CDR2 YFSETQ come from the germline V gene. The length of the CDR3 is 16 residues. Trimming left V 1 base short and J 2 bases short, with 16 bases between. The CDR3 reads CASSLIPRGEAYEQYF. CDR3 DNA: TGCGCCAGCAGCTTGATACCCAGGGGGGAGGCCTACGAGCAGTACTTC.

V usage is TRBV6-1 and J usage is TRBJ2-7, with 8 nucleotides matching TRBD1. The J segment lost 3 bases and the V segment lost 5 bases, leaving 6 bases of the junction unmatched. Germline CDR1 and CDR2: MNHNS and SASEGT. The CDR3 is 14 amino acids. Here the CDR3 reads CASSSGTGLYEQYF. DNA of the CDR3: TGTGCCAGCAGTTCCGGGACAGGACTCTACGAGCAGTACTTC.

For the CDR3, the DNA is TGTGCCAGCAGTTTACGGTATGGGGGAAATGAGCAGTTCTTC. Its translation is CASSLRYGGNEQFF. V and J are TRBV27 and TRBJ2-1; D is tentatively TRBD1 or TRBD2 (5 bases each). Trimming cost V 2 bases and J 7 bases, with 12 bases left between them. The CDR3 loop spans 14 amino acids. Looked up from germline, CDR1 is MNHEY and CDR2 is SMNVEV (reference sequence).

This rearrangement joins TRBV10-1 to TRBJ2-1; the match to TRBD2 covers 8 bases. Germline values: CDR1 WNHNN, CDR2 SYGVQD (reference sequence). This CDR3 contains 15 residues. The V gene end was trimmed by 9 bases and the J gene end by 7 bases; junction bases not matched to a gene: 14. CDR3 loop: CARTSREDVGNEQFF. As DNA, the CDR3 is TGCGCCAGGACCTCGCGGGAGGATGTTGGGAATGAGCAGTTCTTC.

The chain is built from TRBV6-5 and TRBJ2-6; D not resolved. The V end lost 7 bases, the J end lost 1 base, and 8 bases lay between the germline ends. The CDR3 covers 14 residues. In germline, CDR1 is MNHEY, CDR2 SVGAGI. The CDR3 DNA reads TGTGCCAGCACCATTAGGTCTGGGGCCAACGTCCTGACTTTC. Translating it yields CASTIRSGANVLTF.

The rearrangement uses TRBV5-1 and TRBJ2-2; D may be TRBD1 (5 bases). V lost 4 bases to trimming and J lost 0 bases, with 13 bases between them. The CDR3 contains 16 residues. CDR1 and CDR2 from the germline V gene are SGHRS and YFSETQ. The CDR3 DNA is TGCGCCAGCAGCCCTAGACAGAACGCGAACACCGGGGAGCTGTTTTTT. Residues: CASSPRQNANTGELFF.

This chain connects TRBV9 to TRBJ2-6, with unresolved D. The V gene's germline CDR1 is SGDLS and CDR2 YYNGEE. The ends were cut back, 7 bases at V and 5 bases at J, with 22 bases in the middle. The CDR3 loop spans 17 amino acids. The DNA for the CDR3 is TGTGCCAGCTACGAGTGGTTCAAACAAAGTCGGGCCAACGTCCTGACTTTC. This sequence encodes CASYEWFKQSRANVLTF.

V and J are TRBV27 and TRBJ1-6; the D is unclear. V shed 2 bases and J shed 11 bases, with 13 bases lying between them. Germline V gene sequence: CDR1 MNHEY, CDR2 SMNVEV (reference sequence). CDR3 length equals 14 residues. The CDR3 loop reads CASSLPRRDPPLHF. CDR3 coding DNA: TGTGCCAGCAGTTTACCGCGGAGGGATCCACCCCTCCACTTT.

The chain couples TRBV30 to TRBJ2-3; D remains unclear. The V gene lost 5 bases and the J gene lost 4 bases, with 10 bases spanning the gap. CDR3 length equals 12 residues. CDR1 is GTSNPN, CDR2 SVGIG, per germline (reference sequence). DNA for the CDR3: TGTGCCTGGTCAGGCCCCGCAGATACGCAGTATTTT. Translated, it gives CAWSGPADTQYF. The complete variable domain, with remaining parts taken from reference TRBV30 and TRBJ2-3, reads SQTIHQWPATLVQPVGSPLSLECTVEGTSNPNLYWYRQAAGRGLQLLFYSVGIGQISSEVPQNLSASRPQDRQFILSSKKLLLSDSGFYLCAWSGPADTQYFGPGTRLTVL.

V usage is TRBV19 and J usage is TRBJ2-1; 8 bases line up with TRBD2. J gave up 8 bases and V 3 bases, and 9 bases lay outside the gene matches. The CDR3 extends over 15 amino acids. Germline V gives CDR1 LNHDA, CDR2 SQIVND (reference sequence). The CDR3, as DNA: TGTGCCAGTAGTATCAGTGCGGGGGGCCCCCATGAGCAGTTCTTC. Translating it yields CASSISAGGPHEQFF.

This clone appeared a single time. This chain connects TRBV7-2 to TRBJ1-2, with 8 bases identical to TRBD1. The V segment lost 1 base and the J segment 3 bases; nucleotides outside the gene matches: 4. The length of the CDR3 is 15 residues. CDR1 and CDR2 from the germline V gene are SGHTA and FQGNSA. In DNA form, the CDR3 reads TGTGCCAGCAGCTTAGGGGCAGGGGGCGACTATGGCTACACCTTC. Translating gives CASSLGAGGDYGYTF.

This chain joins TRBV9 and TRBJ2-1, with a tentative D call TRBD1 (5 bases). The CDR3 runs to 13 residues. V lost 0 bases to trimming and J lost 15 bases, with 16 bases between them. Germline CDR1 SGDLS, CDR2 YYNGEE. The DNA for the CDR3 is TGTGCCAGCAGCGTAGGTTACCTGGACACTCGGTTCTTC. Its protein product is CASSVGYLDTRFF.

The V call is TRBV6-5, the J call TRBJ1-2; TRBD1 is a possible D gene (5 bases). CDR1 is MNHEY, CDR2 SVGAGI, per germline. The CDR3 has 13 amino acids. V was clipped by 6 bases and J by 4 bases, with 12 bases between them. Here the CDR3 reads CASSQGRFYGYTF. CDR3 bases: TGTGCCAGCAGCCAGGGACGGTTCTATGGCTACACCTTC.

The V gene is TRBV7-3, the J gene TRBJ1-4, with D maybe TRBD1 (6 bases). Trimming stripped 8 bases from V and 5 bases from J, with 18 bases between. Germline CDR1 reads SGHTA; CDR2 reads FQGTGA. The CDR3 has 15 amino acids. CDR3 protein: CASLRGTSDNEKLFF. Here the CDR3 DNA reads TGTGCCAGCTTGCGAGGGACATCGGACAATGAAAAACTGTTTTTT.

The CDR3 region is CASRSPRGLGYEQYF. CDR3 nucleotide sequence: TGTGCCAGCAGATCCCCGAGGGGTCTGGGGTACGAGCAGTACTTC. The rearrangement joins TRBV28 to TRBJ2-5, with D perhaps given as TRBD1 or TRBD2 (5 bases each). The end of the DNA aligns better with TRBJ2-7, so the J call may be wrong. CDR1 and CDR2 (germline): MDHEN, SYDVKM. The CDR3 contains 15 residues.

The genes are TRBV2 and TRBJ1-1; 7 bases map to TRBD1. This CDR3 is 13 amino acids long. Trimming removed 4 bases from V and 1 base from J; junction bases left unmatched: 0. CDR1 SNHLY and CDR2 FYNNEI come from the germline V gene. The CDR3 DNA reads TGTGCCAGCAGTGGACAGGGGAACACTGAAGCTTTCTTT. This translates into CASSGQGNTEAFF.

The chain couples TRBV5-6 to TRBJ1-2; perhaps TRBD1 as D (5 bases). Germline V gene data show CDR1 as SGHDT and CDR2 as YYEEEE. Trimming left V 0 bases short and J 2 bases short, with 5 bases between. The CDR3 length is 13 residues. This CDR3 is CASSLGQNYGYTF. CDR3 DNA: TGTGCCAGCAGCTTGGGACAGAACTATGGCTACACCTTC.

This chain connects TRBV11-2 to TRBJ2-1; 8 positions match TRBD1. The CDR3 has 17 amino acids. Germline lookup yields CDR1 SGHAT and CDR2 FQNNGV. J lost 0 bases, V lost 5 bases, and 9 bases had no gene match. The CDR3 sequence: CASSTRDRSNSYNEQFF. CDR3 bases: TGTGCCAGCAGCACCCGGGACAGGTCTAACTCCTACAATGAGCAGTTCTTC.

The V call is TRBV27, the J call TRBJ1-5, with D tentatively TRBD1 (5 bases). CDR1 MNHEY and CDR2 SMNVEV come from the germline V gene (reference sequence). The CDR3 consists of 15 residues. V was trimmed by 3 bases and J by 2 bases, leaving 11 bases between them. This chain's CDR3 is CASSLGGYGNQPQHF. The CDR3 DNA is TGTGCCAGCAGTTTGGGGGGATACGGCAATCAGCCCCAGCATTTT.

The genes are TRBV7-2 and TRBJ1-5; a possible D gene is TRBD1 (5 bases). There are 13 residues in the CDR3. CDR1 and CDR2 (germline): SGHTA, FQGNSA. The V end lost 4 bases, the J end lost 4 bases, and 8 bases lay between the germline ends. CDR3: CASSYRGNQPQHF. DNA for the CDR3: TGTGCCAGCAGCTACCGGGGGAATCAGCCCCAGCATTTT. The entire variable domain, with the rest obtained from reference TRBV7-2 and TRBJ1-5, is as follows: GAGVSQSPSNKVTEKGKDVELRCDPISGHTALYWYRQSLGQGLEFLIYFQGNSAPDKSGLPSDRFSAERTGGSVSTLTIQRTQQEDSAVYLCASSYRGNQPQHFGDGTRLSIL.

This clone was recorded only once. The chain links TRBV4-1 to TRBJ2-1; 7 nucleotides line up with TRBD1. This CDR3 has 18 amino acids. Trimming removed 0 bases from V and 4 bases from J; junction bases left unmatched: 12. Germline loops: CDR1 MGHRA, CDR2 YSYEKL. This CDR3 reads CASSQDLRSGGTYNEQFF. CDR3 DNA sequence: TGCGCCAGCAGCCAAGATTTACGCTCAGGGGGAACTTACAATGAGCAGTTCTTC.

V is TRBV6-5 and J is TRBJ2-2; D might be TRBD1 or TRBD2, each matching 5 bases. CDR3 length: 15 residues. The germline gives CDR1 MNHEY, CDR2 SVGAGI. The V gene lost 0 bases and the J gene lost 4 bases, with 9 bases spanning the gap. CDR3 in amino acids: CASSYSGTITGELFF. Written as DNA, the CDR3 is TGTGCCAGCAGTTACTCCGGGACGATCACCGGGGAGCTGTTTTTT.

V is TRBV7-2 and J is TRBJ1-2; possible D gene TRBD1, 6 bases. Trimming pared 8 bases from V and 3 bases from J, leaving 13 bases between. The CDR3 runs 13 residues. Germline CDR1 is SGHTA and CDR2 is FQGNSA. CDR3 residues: CASALDRDYGYTF. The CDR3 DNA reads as TGTGCCAGCGCCCTGGACAGAGACTATGGCTACACCTTC.

In DNA, the CDR3 is TGCGCCAGCAGCTCGTTTTGGACAGGGCGTAATTCACCCCTCCACTTT. It is translated as CASSSFWTGRNSPLHF. The chain recombines TRBV5-1 with TRBJ1-6; 8 nucleotides align to TRBD1. Trimming at V came to 3 bases and at J to 6 bases, leaving 8 bases not matched to a gene. This CDR3 contains 16 residues. In germline, CDR1 is SGHRS, CDR2 YFSETQ.

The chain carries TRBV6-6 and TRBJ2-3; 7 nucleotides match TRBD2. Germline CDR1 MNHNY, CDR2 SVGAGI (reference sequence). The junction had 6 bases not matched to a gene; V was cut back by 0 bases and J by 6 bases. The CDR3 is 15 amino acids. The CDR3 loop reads CASSYSLAGVDTQYF. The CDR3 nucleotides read TGTGCCAGCAGTTACTCTTTGGCGGGGGTGGATACGCAGTATTTT.